This T cell receptor (beta chain) was captured in a study of CD8+CD57+ T cells in acquired aplastic anemia. Overall study: Roughly 3.2 ug was the average amount of DNA from sorted CD4+ and CD8+ cells.

Broader study findings: In CD8+ cells, Simpson's diversity showed no significant difference between patients and controls.

CDR3 and TCR beta VDJ profiling relied on genomic DNA as the template. TCRdb recomputed calls from the reads with MiXCR, one row per CDR3 protein. The data contain some 150,000 distinct CDR3 sequences, 41% of them singletons. There are many counts of this clonotype. Its antigen is unidentified. V was shortened by 8 bases and J by 5 bases, with 15 bases between the two germline ends. Germline CDR1 LNHDA, CDR2 SQIVND (reference sequence). This CDR3 comprises 13 residues. The rearrangement links TRBV19 to TRBJ2-5; TRBD2 might be the D (6 bases). Input material: sorted CD4+, CD8+, or CD8+CD57+ T cells (not recorded which) from PBMCs. This TCR was sampled from a human donor in good health, serving as a control. The CDR3 region is CASSAGGVETQYF. The CDR3 DNA reads as TGTGCCAGTTCCGCGGGCGGGGTTGAGACCCAGTACTTC.